The 28 T cell receptor beta chains listed next were all sequenced from one sample in a study of early T cells in non-severe SARS-CoV-2 infection. TCRdb analysed the 5' RACE reads with MiXCR anew, one entry per CDR3 protein. The data contain 60,000 to 65,000 distinct CDR3 sequences, 8.8% of them singletons. This sample comprised whole blood, obtained at baseline. The receptor source for this set is an adult who was a healthcare worker with PCR-confirmed SARS-CoV-2 infection or an uninfected control (not recorded which).

The chain couples TRBV27 to TRBJ1-6; possible D gene TRBD1, 6 bases. The CDR3 spans 15 residues. The germline gives CDR1 MNHEY, CDR2 SMNVEV (reference sequence). Trimming took off 6 bases at V and 4 bases at J, with 13 bases between the two ends. The CDR3 spells CASRVLGAYNSPLHF. For the CDR3, the DNA is TGTGCCAGCAGGGTCTTGGGGGCTTATAATTCACCCCTCCACTTT.

The gene calls are TRBV15 and TRBJ2-1; 8 bases align to TRBD2. This CDR3 is built from 16 residues. The germline CDR1 and CDR2 sequences are LNHNV and YYDKDF (reference sequence). V lost 0 bases and J lost 4; bases outside the gene matches: 5. The CDR3 region is CATSREVSGSYNEQFF. For the CDR3, the DNA is TGTGCCACCAGCAGAGAAGTCAGCGGGAGTTACAATGAGCAGTTCTTC.

V usage is TRBV7-9 and J usage is TRBJ2-7; D not certain. V gave up 5 bases and J gave up 9 bases, with 14 bases separating them. Per germline, CDR1 SEHNR and CDR2 FQNEAQ (reference sequence). The CDR3 spans 12 residues. The CDR3 DNA follows: TGTGCCAGCAGCACCGGGCACCCCGGGCAGTACTTC. Protein sequence: CASSTGHPGQYF.

This clonotype was detected many times. The chain couples TRBV13 to TRBJ2-1; TRBD2 matches at 9 bases. V was clipped by 5 bases and J by 3 bases; unmatched bases: 8. The V gene's germline CDR1 is PRHDT and CDR2 FYEKMQ (reference sequence). This CDR3 contains 16 residues. The CDR3 region is CASSPSSGEYYNEQFF. In DNA form, the CDR3 reads TGTGCCAGCAGCCCCTCTAGCGGGGAATACTACAATGAGCAGTTCTTC. The full variable domain, its missing parts supplied by reference TRBV13 and TRBJ2-1, is AAGVIQSPRHLIKEKRETATLKCYPIPRHDTVYWYQQGPGQDPQFLISFYEKMQSDKGSIPDRFSAQQFSDYHSELNMSSLELGDSALYFCASSPSSGEYYNEQFFGPGTRLTVL.

This clonotype was recorded at least ten times. The rearrangement uses TRBV7-2 and TRBJ2-5, with 9 nucleotides matching TRBD2. The CDR3 has 13 amino acids. Per germline, CDR1 SGHTA and CDR2 FQGNSA. V shed 5 bases, J shed 5 bases, and the junction held 3 bases outside the gene matches. The CDR3 coding sequence is TGTGCCAGCAGCAGGACTAGCGCGGAGACCCAGTACTTC. This encodes CASSRTSAETQYF. The whole variable domain, filled in from reference TRBV7-2 and TRBJ2-5, reads GAGVSQSPSNKVTEKGKDVELRCDPISGHTALYWYRQSLGQGLEFLIYFQGNSAPDKSGLPSDRFSAERTGGSVSTLTIQRTQQEDSAVYLCASSRTSAETQYFGPGTRLLVL.

This clonotype was seen repeatedly, ten times or more. The V and J genes are TRBV27 and TRBJ2-7; 7 bases line up with TRBD2. The germline gives CDR1 MNHEY, CDR2 SMNVEV (reference sequence). This CDR3 contains 16 residues. V shed 0 bases, J shed 0 bases, and the junction held 5 bases outside the gene matches. The chain's CDR3 is CASSLSPGRVSYEQYF. The CDR3 coding sequence is TGTGCCAGCAGTTTATCGCCAGGGAGGGTCTCCTACGAGCAGTACTTC.

The chain links TRBV2 to TRBJ2-7; D gene unclear. The CDR3 totals 13 residues. Trimming took off 4 bases at V and 2 bases at J, with 9 bases between the two ends. CDR1 and CDR2 from the germline V gene are SNHLY and FYNNEI. This CDR3 reads CASSGHGTYEQYF. CDR3 bases: TGTGCCAGCAGTGGCCACGGTACCTACGAGCAGTACTTC.

The rearrangement joins TRBV6-5 to TRBJ1-2; possibly TRBD1 for D (6 bases). Per the germline V gene, CDR1 is MNHEY and CDR2 is SVGAGI. Trimming shortened V by 6 bases and J by 8 bases, and 22 bases separated the two germline ends. The CDR3 has 15 residues. CDR3 protein: CASSPTFWGRKGYTF. The CDR3 bases are TGTGCCAGCAGCCCTACCTTTTGGGGGCGGAAGGGCTACACCTTC.

The V and J genes are TRBV9 and TRBJ2-7; TRBD2 aligns across 13 bases. CDR3 length equals 16 residues. CDR1 is SGDLS, CDR2 YYNGEE, per germline. J lost 7 bases, V lost 2 bases, and 9 bases had no gene match. In DNA, the CDR3 is TGTGCCAGCAGCGTGGGGACTAGCGGGACTAGGAGGGAGCAGTACTTC. Amino acid sequence: CASSVGTSGTRREQYF.

The chain recombines TRBV11-2 with TRBJ2-3; TRBD2 matches at 9 bases. The CDR3 runs to 15 residues. From germline, CDR1 is SGHAT and CDR2 FQNNGV. The ends lost 5 bases at V and 0 bases at J; junction bases unmatched: 3. In nucleotides, the CDR3 is TGTGCCAGCAGCGGTACTAGCGGGAGCACAGATACGCAGTATTTT. As protein: CASSGTSGSTDTQYF. The full variable domain, in which reference TRBV11-2 and TRBJ2-3 provide the parts outside the CDR3, is EAGVAQSPRYKIIEKRQSVAFWCNPISGHATLYWYQQILGQGPKLLIQFQNNGVVDDSQLPKDRFSAERLKGVDSTLKIQPAKLEDSAVYLCASSGTSGSTDTQYFGPGTRLTVL.

This chain joins TRBV6-2 or TRBV6-3 and TRBJ2-7, with unresolved D. The CDR3 runs 12 residues. Trimming stripped 7 bases from V and 3 bases from J, with 10 bases between. CDR1 and CDR2 from the germline V gene are MNHEY and SVGEGT. The chain's CDR3 is CASTPGDYEQYF. CDR3 bases: TGTGCCAGCACCCCCGGCGACTACGAGCAGTACTTC.

The CDR3 loop reads CAWGQDYNEQFF. In nucleotides, the CDR3 is TGTGCCTGGGGACAGGACTACAATGAGCAGTTCTTC. The rearrangement uses TRBV30 and TRBJ2-1, with 7 bases lining up with TRBD1. This CDR3 is 12 amino acids long. V lost 5 bases and J lost 3; bases outside the gene matches: 1. Germline assignment: CDR1 GTSNPN and CDR2 SVGIG (reference sequence).

This clonotype was seen repeatedly, ten times or more. CDR3 nucleotides: TGCAGCGCCGCAACGAACACTGAAGCTTTCTTT. Translated, it gives CSAATNTEAFF. This rearrangement joins TRBV29-1 to TRBJ1-1; D is unresolved. CDR3 length: 11 amino acids. Trimming took 7 bases from V and 1 from J, leaving 7 bases between them. Per germline, CDR1 SQVTM and CDR2 ANQGSEA.

Only a few counts were recorded for this clonotype. This chain links TRBV18 with TRBJ1-1; D remains ambiguous. V was clipped by 3 bases and J by 1 base, with 6 bases between them. The V gene's germline CDR1 is KGHSH and CDR2 LQKENI. There are 13 residues in the CDR3. The CDR3 DNA reads as TGTGCCAGCTCACCTTCAGAGAACACTGAAGCTTTCTTT. Translated: CASSPSENTEAFF.

The CDR3 bases are TGTGCCAGCAGTTTTGGGACTAGCGGCGAGCAGTACTTC. Encoded protein: CASSFGTSGEQYF. This sequence joins TRBV12-3 or TRBV12-4 and TRBJ2-7; TRBD2 aligns across 11 bases. Trimming took 3 bases from V and 6 from J; bases not matched to a gene: 1. The CDR3 spans 13 residues.

This clonotype was detected only a few times. The V call is TRBV25-1, the J call TRBJ2-1, with TRBD1 matching 8 bases. Germline V gene lookup returns CDR1 MGHDK and CDR2 SYGVNS. CDR3 length equals 14 residues. V was clipped by 6 bases and J by 5 bases; unmatched bases: 6. This CDR3 reads CASRGDRGDNEQFF. In nucleotides, the CDR3 is TGTGCCAGCAGGGGCGACAGGGGAGACAATGAGCAGTTCTTC.

J is TRBJ2-1 and V is TRBV12-5; D uncertain. The CDR3 covers 17 residues. The germline CDR1 and CDR2 sequences are LGHNT and FRNRAP. V lost 0 bases to trimming and J lost 3 bases, with 15 bases between them. The CDR3 is CASGLVLGPSFYNEQFF. For the CDR3, the DNA is TGTGCTAGTGGTTTGGTACTCGGGCCTTCCTTCTACAATGAGCAGTTCTTC.

This clonotype was observed a handful of times. A junction boundary mismatches the germline segment, possibly from a read error. The J gene is TRBJ1-4, the V gene TRBV2; TRBD1 aligns across 8 bases. Germline lookup yields CDR1 SNHLY and CDR2 FYNNEI. This CDR3 contains 15 residues. The CDR3 loop is CASSRTGSTTEKLFF. In DNA, the CDR3 is TGTGCCAGCAGCCGGACAGGGTCAACTACTGAAAAACTGTTTTTT.

The chain is built from TRBV7-2 and TRBJ1-4; possible D gene TRBD1, 5 bases. The V and J ends lost 3 bases and 4 bases respectively, with 24 bases between them. CDR1 is SGHTA, CDR2 FQGNSA, per germline. The CDR3 is 19 residues long. This CDR3 is CASSLPGGASNRFNEKLFF. The CDR3 nucleotides read TGTGCCAGCAGCTTGCCGGGCGGGGCCTCCAATCGGTTTAATGAAAAACTGTTTTTT.

This sequence joins TRBV5-6 and TRBJ2-1, with 9 nucleotides matching TRBD2. V lost 2 bases, J lost 8 bases, and 5 bases stayed unmatched. There are 14 residues in the CDR3. Germline V CDR1 and CDR2: SGHDT, YYEEEE. The CDR3 reads CASSLGTSRDEQFF. CDR3 DNA: TGTGCCAGCAGCTTAGGGACTAGCCGCGATGAGCAGTTCTTC. The whole variable domain, filled in from reference TRBV5-6 and TRBJ2-1, reads DAGVTQSPTHLIKTRGQQVTLRCSPKSGHDTVSWYQQALGQGPQFIFQYYEEEERQRGNFPDRFSGHQFPNYSSELNVNALLLGDSALYLCASSLGTSRDEQFFGPGTRLTVL.

The chain recombines TRBV11-2 with TRBJ2-5; D remains unclear. Trimming removed 5 bases at V and 2 bases at J, with 9 bases between. The CDR3 is made up of 13 amino acids. Germline CDR1 reads SGHAT; CDR2 reads FQNNGV. The CDR3 coding sequence is TGTGCCAGCAGCGACCAGATTCAAGAGACCCAGTACTTC. Residues: CASSDQIQETQYF.

This clonotype has a count of ten or more. This chain links TRBV6-2 or TRBV6-3 with TRBJ2-3; weak D call: TRBD2 (6 bases). The length of the CDR3 is 16 residues. Germline CDR1 MNHEY, CDR2 SVGEGT. V lost 4 bases and J 0 bases, leaving 14 bases between the germline ends. DNA for the CDR3: TGTGCCAGCAGTTTGGGGCTAGCGTATAGCACAGATACGCAGTATTTT. Its protein product is CASSLGLAYSTDTQYF.

Comment on this clonotype: A junction end diverges from the germline sequence, so it may reflect a read error. V gene TRBV4-2 combines with J gene TRBJ2-3; either TRBD1 or TRBD2 may fit D (5 bases each). The CDR3 contains 14 residues. The germline gives CDR1 LGHNA, CDR2 YNFKEQ. CDR3 loop: CASSLLGGLVGVLF. CDR3 nucleotides: TGTGCCAGCAGCCTCCTAGGTGGTCTAGTGGGGGTATTGTTT.

This clonotype was counted ten times or more. The J gene is TRBJ2-1, the V gene TRBV20-1; unclear D gene. V gave up 3 bases and J gave up 2 bases, with 11 bases separating them. This CDR3 comprises 14 residues. CDR1 and CDR2 (germline): DFQATT, SNEGSKA (reference sequence). In DNA, the CDR3 is TGCAGTGCTAGTGCGGACCAAACCTACAATGAGCAGTTCTTC. Translated: CSASADQTYNEQFF.

This clonotype was picked up a small number of times. The V call is TRBV7-9, the J call TRBJ2-1, with TRBD2 identical over 14 bases. Per the germline V gene, CDR1 is SEHNR and CDR2 is FQNEAQ (reference sequence). V lost 5 bases and J lost 9; bases outside the gene matches: 6. CDR3 length: 15 amino acids. CDR3 nucleotide sequence: TGTGCCAGCAGCCGGGGACTAGCGGGAGTTAGTGAGCAGTTCTTC. Protein sequence: CASSRGLAGVSEQFF.

This chain uses TRBV18 with TRBJ1-5, with D possibly being TRBD1 (6 bases). The CDR3 has 14 amino acids. Germline values: CDR1 KGHSH, CDR2 LQKENI. V was pared by 6 bases and J by 0 bases, with 9 bases between. DNA for the CDR3: TGTGCCAGCTCCCGGACAGATAGCAATCAGCCCCAGCATTTT. This encodes CASSRTDSNQPQHF.

This clonotype was counted a few times. The chain is built from TRBV12-3 or TRBV12-4 and TRBJ2-6; either TRBD1 or TRBD2 may fit D (5 bases each). V dropped 6 bases and J dropped 4 bases, with 13 bases sitting between them. The CDR3 is 15 residues long. CDR3 sequence: CASRLVGPGANVLTF. The CDR3 DNA reads TGTGCCAGCAGGTTGGTGGGACCCGGGGCCAACGTCCTGACTTTC.

The chain is built from TRBV6-6 and TRBJ2-7; D is undetermined. V was shortened by 6 bases and J by 2 bases, with 8 bases between the two germline ends. Germline loops: CDR1 MNHNY, CDR2 SVGAGI (reference sequence). The CDR3 spans 12 residues. The CDR3 reads CASSPSTYEQYF. The CDR3 DNA reads as TGTGCCAGCAGCCCCAGCACCTACGAGCAGTACTTC.